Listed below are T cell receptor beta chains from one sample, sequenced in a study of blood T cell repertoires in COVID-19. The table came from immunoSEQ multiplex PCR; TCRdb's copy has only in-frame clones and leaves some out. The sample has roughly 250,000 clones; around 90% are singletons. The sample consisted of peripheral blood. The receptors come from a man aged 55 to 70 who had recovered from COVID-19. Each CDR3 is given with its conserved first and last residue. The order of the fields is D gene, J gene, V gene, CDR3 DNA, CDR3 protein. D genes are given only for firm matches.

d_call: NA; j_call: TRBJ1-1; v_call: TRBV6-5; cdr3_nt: TGTGCCAGCAGTTCCCCGGGACACATAAACACTGAAGCTTTCTTT; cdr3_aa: CASSSPGHINTEAFF
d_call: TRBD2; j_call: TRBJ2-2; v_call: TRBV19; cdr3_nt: TGTGCCAGTAGTAGGACTAGCGGGGGGATCGCCGGGGAGCTGTTTTTT; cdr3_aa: CASSRTSGGIAGELFF
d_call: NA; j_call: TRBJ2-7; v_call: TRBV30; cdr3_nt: TGTGCCTGGAGACGGGAGAAGAGCTCCTACGAGCAGTACTTC; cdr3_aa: CAWRREKSSYEQYF
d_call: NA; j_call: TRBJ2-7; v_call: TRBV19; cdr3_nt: TGTGCCAGTAGTATAATTCAGGGATACGAGCAGTACTTC; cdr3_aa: CASSIIQGYEQYF
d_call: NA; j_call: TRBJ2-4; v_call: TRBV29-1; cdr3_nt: TGCAGCGTCACAGACAGACAACTAGCCAAAAACATTCAGTACTTC; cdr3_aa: CSVTDRQLAKNIQYF
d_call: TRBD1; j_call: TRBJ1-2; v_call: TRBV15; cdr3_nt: TGTGCCACCAGCCGACAGGGATCAGGTGGCTACACCTTC; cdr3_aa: CATSRQGSGGYTF
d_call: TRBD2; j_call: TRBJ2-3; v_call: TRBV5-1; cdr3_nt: TGCGCCAGCAGCTTGAGAATAGGACTAGCGGGAGTCTCAGATACGCAGTATTTT; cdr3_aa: CASSLRIGLAGVSDTQYF
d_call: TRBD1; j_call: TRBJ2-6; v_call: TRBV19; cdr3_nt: TGTGCCAGTAGTCCATCCGGGACAGGGGCCATTATCTCTGGGGCCAACGTCCTGACTTTC; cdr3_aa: CASSPSGTGAIISGANVLTF
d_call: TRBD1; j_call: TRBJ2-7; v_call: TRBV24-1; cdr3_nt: TGTGCCACCAAGCCCGTCCTTAGGGACAGTGAGCAGTACTTC; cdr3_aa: CATKPVLRDSEQYF
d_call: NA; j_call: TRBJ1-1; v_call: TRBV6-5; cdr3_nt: TGTGCCAGCAGTTACAGTCCACAGGGATTGAACACTGAAGCTTTCTTT; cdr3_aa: CASSYSPQGLNTEAFF